Listed below are T cell receptor beta chains from one sample, sequenced in a study of T cell repertoires in aging, cancer and after chemotherapy. From the multiplex PCR reads, TCRdb called clonotypes with MiXCR, one entry per CDR3 protein. The sample contains some 19,000 distinct CDR3 sequences, 37% of which appear only once. The sample was blood. The receptors derive from a human donor with a solid tumor. CDR3s include the opening cysteine and the closing phenylalanine or tryptophan. The D gene is left open where the match is weak. The listing skips clone size in some rows; elsewhere it reads once, few, many or a size class.

d_gene | j_gene | abundance | v_gene | CDR3nt | CDR3aa
TRBD2 | TRBJ2-3 | - | TRBV12-3/TRBV12-4 | TGTGCCAGCAGTTCCGAACTAGCGGGCCCGCAGTATTTT | CASSSELAGPQYF
TRBD2 | TRBJ2-3 | - | TRBV6-2/TRBV6-3 | TGTGCCAGCAGTTCAAGCGGGAGCGCAGATACGCAGTATTTT | CASSSSGSADTQYF
- | TRBJ2-3 | - | TRBV11-1 | TGTGCCAGCAGCTCTCTAGCGACCAGCACAGATACGCAGTATTTT | CASSSLATSTDTQYF
- | TRBJ2-7 | - | TRBV6-5 | TGTGCCAGCAGTTACTCTGGGGGATCCTACGAGCAGTACTTC | CASSYSGGSYEQYF
TRBD1 | TRBJ2-5 | medium-sized | TRBV29-1 | TGCAGCGTCGATGGGACAGGGGTTCAAGAGACCCAGTACTTC | CSVDGTGVQETQYF
- | TRBJ2-6 | - | TRBV7-6 | TGTGCCAGCAGCTTCGACTTTCAGGTGGTTGGGGCCAACGTCCTGACTTTC | CASSFDFQVVGANVLTF
- | TRBJ1-1 | - | TRBV6-5 | TGTGCCAGCAGTTACCTAAGGGGAATCGACACTGAAGCTTTCTTT | CASSYLRGIDTEAFF
TRBD1 | TRBJ2-7 | - | TRBV10-3 | TGTGCCATCAGGGGGCAGGGGGCCGAGAGAGGGGCCTACGAGCAGTACTTC | CAIRGQGAERGAYEQYF
TRBD1 | TRBJ1-5 | - | TRBV19 | TGTGCCAGTAGACCAAGCCCCCGGGACAGAGATCAGCCCCAGCATTTT | CASRPSPRDRDQPQHF
TRBD2 | TRBJ2-5 | few | TRBV29-1 | TGCAGCGGGACCCTAGCGGGACAAGAGACCCAGTACTTC | CSGTLAGQETQYF
TRBD1 | TRBJ2-5 | - | TRBV5-1 | TGCGCCAGCAGCTTTGGGACAGGGCGTCGAGAGACCCAGTACTTC | CASSFGTGRRETQYF
- | TRBJ1-3 | few | TRBV6-1 | TGTGCCAGCAGTGAAGTAGCAGGCTCTGGAAACACCATATATTTT | CASSEVAGSGNTIYF
- | TRBJ2-5 | few | TRBV6-1 | TGTGCCAGCAGTGAAGCGAGGAGCCCAGAGACCCAGTACTTC | CASSEARSPETQYF
- | TRBJ2-3 | few | TRBV15 | TGTGCCACCAGCACAGAAACAGATACGCAGTATTTT | CATSTETDTQYF
TRBD1 | TRBJ1-5 | - | TRBV12-3/TRBV12-4 | TGTGCCAGCAGCGGGACAGGGCTTCAGCCCCAGCATTTT | CASSGTGLQPQHF
- | TRBJ2-1 | few | TRBV6-5 | TGTGCCAGCAGTTTCGGGGGTAGCTCCTACAATGAGCAGTTCTTC | CASSFGGSSYNEQFF
- | TRBJ2-3 | few | TRBV28 | TGTGCCAGCAAAATCCCAGTAAGCACAGATACGCAGTATTTT | CASKIPVSTDTQYF